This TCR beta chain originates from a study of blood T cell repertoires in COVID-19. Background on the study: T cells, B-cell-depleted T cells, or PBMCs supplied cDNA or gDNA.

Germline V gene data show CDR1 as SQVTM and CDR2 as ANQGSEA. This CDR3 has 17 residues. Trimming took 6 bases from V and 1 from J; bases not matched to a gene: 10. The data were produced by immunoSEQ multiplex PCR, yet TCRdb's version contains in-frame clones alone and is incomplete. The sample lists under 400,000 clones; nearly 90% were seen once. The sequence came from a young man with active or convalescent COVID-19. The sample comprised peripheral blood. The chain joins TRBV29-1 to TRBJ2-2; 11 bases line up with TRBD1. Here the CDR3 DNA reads TGCAGCGTCATCGGGACAGGGGGAGATTGGAACACCGGGGAGCTGTTTTTT. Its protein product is CSVIGTGGDWNTGELFF.